These 25 T cell receptor beta chains were sequenced from one sample in a study of blood T cells in healthy people across ages. A sample-barcoded 5' primer and a J-beta primer mix were used in a second PCR of about 7 to 11 cycles. TCRdb called the 5' RACE reads again in MiXCR, with one record for every CDR3 protein. The table includes over 550,000 distinct CDR3 sequences, approximately 30% detected once. The sequenced sample consisted of blood. Receptors originate from a woman aged 80 or older in good health.

This clonotype was picked up many times. V gene TRBV20-1 combines with J gene TRBJ2-7, with D possibly matching TRBD2 (6 bases). The V gene's germline CDR1 is DFQATT and CDR2 SNEGSKA (reference sequence). Trimming removed 4 bases from V and 6 bases from J, with 10 bases in between. The CDR3 contains 11 residues. Written as DNA, the CDR3 is TGCAGTGCTATAGGAGGGGCCGAGCAGTACTTC. This translates into CSAIGGAEQYF.

This clonotype was counted only a few times. An end of the junction does not agree with germline; a read error may underlie this. V is TRBV7-9 and J is TRBJ1-4, with no clear D. CDR3 length: 15 residues. Germline V gives CDR1 SEHNR, CDR2 FQNEAQ (reference sequence). The CDR3 sequence: CAGSLEGATNEKLFF. The CDR3 nucleotides are TGTGCCGGCAGCTTAGAGGGTGCAACTAATGAAAAACTGTTTTTT.

This clonotype has a single count. Given a much more abundant clone one base away, this may be a read error. J is TRBJ2-1 and V is TRBV6-6, with 11 bases aligning to TRBD1. With V trimmed by 10 bases and J by 10 bases, 6 bases remained unmatched. Germline values: CDR1 MNHNY, CDR2 SVGAGI (reference sequence). The CDR3 length is 12 residues. The CDR3 loop is CATGQGAYEQFF. In DNA, the CDR3 is TGTGCCACCGGACAGGGGGCGTACGAGCAGTTCTTC.

This clonotype was counted ten times or more. J is TRBJ2-3 and V is TRBV6-5, with D unresolved. Germline CDR1 reads MNHEY; CDR2 reads SVGAGI. Trimming took 5 bases from V and 5 from J, leaving 14 bases between them. The CDR3 extends over 14 amino acids. CDR3: CASSEVTGRDTQYF. CDR3 DNA: TGTGCCAGCAGTGAGGTCACCGGACGAGATACGCAGTATTTT.

This clonotype was observed once. A much larger clone sits a single nucleotide away, making a read error possible. The rearrangement joins TRBV28 to TRBJ2-7; 9 positions match TRBD1. V gave up 5 bases and J gave up 7 bases; unmatched junction bases: 15. CDR1 and CDR2 (germline): MDHEN, SYDVKM. CDR3 size: 16 residues. CDR3 protein: CASSPFRDREDNEQYF. CDR3 nucleotide sequence: TGTGCCAGCAGTCCATTCCGGGACAGGGAAGACAATGAGCAGTACTTC. The whole variable domain, filled in from reference TRBV28 and TRBJ2-7, reads DVKVTQSSRYLVKRTGEKVFLECVQDMDHENMFWYRQDPGLGLRLIYFSYDVKMKEKGDIPEGYSVSREKKERFSLILESASTNQTSMYLCASSPFRDREDNEQYFGPGTRLTVT.

V gene TRBV5-1 combines with J gene TRBJ2-2; 7 bases are a match to TRBD1. V lost 5 bases to trimming and J lost 7 bases; unmatched junction nucleotides: 11. This CDR3 comprises 15 residues. CDR1 is SGHRS, CDR2 YFSETQ, per germline. The CDR3 region has the DNA TGCGCCAGCAGTCGAAACAGGGGATCGAACGGGGAGCTGTTTTTT. This gives the protein CASSRNRGSNGELFF.

A word on this clonotype: Sequence at one end of the junction differs from germline and may be a read error. The rearrangement links TRBV14 to TRBJ1-2; 7 bases are a match to TRBD1. The CDR3 extends over 15 amino acids. Germline assignment: CDR1 SGHDN and CDR2 FVKESK. The CDR3 region has the DNA TGTGCCGGCAGCCAAGGGACAGTGGGGCACTATGGCTACACCTTC. Amino acids: CAGSQGTVGHYGYTF.

This clonotype was detected many times. The rearrangement uses TRBV3-1 and TRBJ2-4; D may be TRBD1 (6 bases). This CDR3 has 14 amino acids. V lost 4 bases and J lost 6, with 13 bases in between. Germline V gives CDR1 LGHDT, CDR2 YNNKEL (reference sequence). CDR3 bases: TGTGCCAGCAGCCGACAGGTTTGGGGAAACATTCAGTACTTC. This translates into CASSRQVWGNIQYF.

This clonotype was counted ten times or more. This chain links TRBV27 with TRBJ1-2; 7 nucleotides agree with TRBD1. This CDR3 comprises 14 residues. In germline, CDR1 is MNHEY, CDR2 SMNVEV (reference sequence). Trimming at V came to 5 bases and at J to 8 bases, leaving 11 bases not matched to a gene. The CDR3: CASSPTGQLGGYTF. CDR3 nucleotides: TGTGCCAGCAGTCCAACGGGACAGTTAGGCGGCTACACCTTC.

This clonotype was detected ten times or more. CDR3 in amino acids: CASSLGRGPTDTQYF. Here the CDR3 DNA reads TGCGCCAGCAGCCTTGGTAGGGGTCCCACAGATACGCAGTATTTT. V and J are TRBV5-1 and TRBJ2-3; perhaps TRBD1 as D (5 bases). The V gene's germline CDR1 is SGHRS and CDR2 YFSETQ. This CDR3 region has 15 residues. V lost 4 bases, J lost 2 bases, and 14 bases lay in between.

At least ten counts were recorded for this clonotype. This chain links TRBV6-6 with TRBJ2-7, with 7 bases matching TRBD1. Looked up from germline, CDR1 is MNHNY and CDR2 is SVGAGI (reference sequence). The CDR3 spans 14 residues. The junction had 4 bases not matched to a gene; V was cut back by 4 bases and J by 1 base. The CDR3: CASSSPGQSYEQYF. CDR3 DNA sequence: TGTGCCAGCAGTTCTCCGGGACAGTCCTACGAGCAGTACTTC.

This clonotype was recorded at least ten times. The rearrangement links TRBV10-3 to TRBJ2-6; the D is unclear. Trimming stripped 3 bases from V and 2 bases from J, with 14 bases between. The CDR3 has 17 residues. Germline CDR1 and CDR2: ENHRY and SYGVKD. CDR3 loop: CAISDWGSGTGANVLTF. CDR3 DNA sequence: TGTGCCATCAGTGACTGGGGTTCCGGCACTGGGGCCAACGTCCTGACTTTC.

A word on this clonotype: The junction departs from germline at one end; a sequencing error may be responsible. The rearrangement links TRBV30 to TRBJ2-3, with unresolved D. CDR3 length: 11 residues. Germline V lookup: CDR1 GTSNPN, CDR2 SVGIG (reference sequence). This CDR3 is CAWTEADTLYF. Here the CDR3 DNA reads TGTGCCTGGACCGAGGCAGATACGCTGTATTTT. Based on the CDR3 plus reference TRBV30 and TRBJ2-3, the full variable domain is SQTIHQWPATLVQPVGSPLSLECTVEGTSNPNLYWYRQAAGRGLQLLFYSVGIGQISSEVPQNLSASRPQDRQFILSSKKLLLSDSGFYLCAWTEADTLYFGPGTRLTVL.

V is TRBV29-1 and J is TRBJ1-3; D gene unclear. The germline V and J ends were trimmed by 7 bases and 0 bases, with 13 bases remaining between them. The CDR3 is 14 residues long. Germline assignment: CDR1 SQVTM and CDR2 ANQGSEA. This chain's CDR3 is CSASDGNSGNTIYF. The CDR3 bases are TGCAGCGCTTCGGACGGAAACTCTGGAAACACCATATATTTT.

Points on this clonotype: It may be a read error: a sequence one base away is much more abundant. The chain is built from TRBV6-1 and TRBJ2-5, with a tentative D call TRBD2 (6 bases). The CDR3 extends over 14 amino acids. The germline V gene encodes CDR1 MNHNS and CDR2 SASEGT. The CDR3, as DNA: TGCGCCAGCCAGGAGGGACCGGCACAAGAGACCCAGTACTTC. Protein: CASQEGPAQETQYF.

Comments on this clonotype: Mismatch with germline at one junction end may stem from a read error. The rearrangement joins TRBV7-2 to TRBJ1-2, with TRBD1 matching over 10 bases. Germline CDR1 and CDR2: SGHTA and FQGNSA. The CDR3 is 14 amino acids. This chain's CDR3 is CVSSGGTGEHGYTF. In nucleotides, the CDR3 is TGTGTCAGCAGCGGGGGGACAGGGGAACATGGCTACACCTTC.

The rearrangement joins TRBV20-1 to TRBJ1-5, with 7 bases lining up with TRBD1. CDR1 and CDR2 from the germline V gene are DFQATT and SNEGSKA (reference sequence). There are 14 residues in the CDR3. The V gene end was trimmed by 6 bases and the J gene end by 0 bases; junction bases not matched to a gene: 5. The chain's CDR3 is CSAGGQFSNQPQHF. CDR3 in DNA: TGCAGTGCGGGGGGACAGTTTAGCAATCAGCCCCAGCATTTT.

At least ten counts were recorded for this clonotype. The V gene is TRBV7-2, the J gene TRBJ2-3, with D possibly matching TRBD2 (5 bases). Trimming cost V 5 bases and J 1 base, with 13 bases left between them. The CDR3 contains 15 residues. Germline CDR1 reads SGHTA; CDR2 reads FQGNSA. CDR3 bases: TGTGCCAGCAGCGCGAGAGGGTACGGCACAGATACGCAGTATTTT. Amino acids: CASSARGYGTDTQYF.

V and J are TRBV3-1 and TRBJ1-1; TRBD1 aligns across 7 bases. Germline values: CDR1 LGHDT, CDR2 YNNKEL (reference sequence). There are 14 residues in the CDR3. V lost 0 bases and J lost 6; bases outside the gene matches: 4. The chain's CDR3 is CASSQDVRGAEAFF. The CDR3 DNA is TGTGCCAGCAGCCAAGACGTCAGGGGGGCTGAAGCTTTCTTT. Supplemented by reference TRBV3-1 and TRBJ1-1, the full variable domain reads DTAVSQTPKYLVTQMGNDKSIKCEQNLGHDTMYWYKQDSKKFLKIMFSYNNKELIINETVPNRFSPKSPDKAHLNLHINSLELGDSAVYFCASSQDVRGAEAFFGQGTRLTVV.

The gene calls are TRBV14 and TRBJ1-2; D is unclear. V was trimmed by 1 base and J by 13 bases, leaving 13 bases between them. The germline V gene encodes CDR1 SGHDN and CDR2 FVKESK. This CDR3 region has 12 residues. This chain's CDR3 is CASSQASPPGTF. The CDR3 coding sequence is TGTGCCAGCAGCCAAGCTAGCCCCCCGGGCACCTTC.

This clonotype was counted at least ten times. V gene TRBV20-1 combines with J gene TRBJ1-2; the D is unclear. V lost 3 bases and J lost 0, with 8 bases in between. Germline V gene lookup returns CDR1 DFQATT and CDR2 SNEGSKA (reference sequence). This CDR3 has 13 amino acids. The chain's CDR3 is CSARDGSNYGYTF. Here the CDR3 DNA reads TGCAGTGCTAGGGACGGATCTAACTATGGCTACACCTTC.

This clonotype was seen a handful of times. The chain combines TRBV19 with TRBJ1-6; the D is unclear. Germline CDR1 is LNHDA and CDR2 is SQIVND (reference sequence). Trimming stripped 8 bases from V and 7 bases from J, with 12 bases between. The CDR3 covers 13 residues. The CDR3 is CASAERANSPLHF. DNA for the CDR3: TGTGCCAGTGCCGAAAGGGCCAATTCACCCCTCCACTTT.

In this sample, this clonotype turned up many times. This sequence joins TRBV5-1 and TRBJ2-6, with 8 bases fitting TRBD1. CDR3 length: 19 residues. Germline assignment: CDR1 SGHRS and CDR2 YFSETQ. V trimming: 4 bases; J trimming: 0 bases; junction bases outside the gene matches: 12. The CDR3 sequence: CASSAGQGAAYSGANVLTF. The CDR3 nucleotides read TGCGCCAGCAGCGCCGGGCAGGGGGCAGCCTACTCTGGGGCCAACGTCCTGACTTTC.

With regard to this clonotype: A single base separates this from a much larger clone, so it may be a read error. V and J are TRBV11-2 and TRBJ2-1; 7 bases are shared with TRBD2. After removal of 3 bases from V and 8 bases from J, the junction contained 10 bases not matched to a gene. The CDR3 sequence is 15 residues long. Germline V CDR1 and CDR2: SGHAT, FQNNGV. For the CDR3, the DNA is TGTGCCAGCAGCTTCCCCAGCGGGGTGATAGATGAGCAGTTCTTC. Translated: CASSFPSGVIDEQFF.

This clonotype was seen many times. The chain carries TRBV12-3 or TRBV12-4 and TRBJ2-7; 13 bases align to TRBD2. J was trimmed by 6 bases and V by 2 bases; bases with no gene match: 4. The CDR3 has 15 amino acids. The CDR3 DNA reads TGTGCCAGCAGTTTAACTAGCGGGGGGGCTGGCGAGCAGTACTTC. Translated: CASSLTSGGAGEQYF.